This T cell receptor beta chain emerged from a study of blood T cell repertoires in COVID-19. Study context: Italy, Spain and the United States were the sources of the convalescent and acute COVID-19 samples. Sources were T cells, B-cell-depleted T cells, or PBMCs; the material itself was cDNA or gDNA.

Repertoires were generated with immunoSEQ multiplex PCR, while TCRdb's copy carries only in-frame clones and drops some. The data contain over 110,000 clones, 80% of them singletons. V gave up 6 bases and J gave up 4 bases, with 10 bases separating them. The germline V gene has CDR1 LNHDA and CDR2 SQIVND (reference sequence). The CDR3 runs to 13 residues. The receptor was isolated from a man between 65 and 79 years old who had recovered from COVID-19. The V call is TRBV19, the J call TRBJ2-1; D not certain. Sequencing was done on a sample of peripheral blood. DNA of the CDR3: TGTGCCAGTAGCTATACGTGGTACAATGAGCAGTTCTTC. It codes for CASSYTWYNEQFF.